This TCR beta chain stems from a study of CD4 T cells in relation to SARS-CoV-2 and coronaviruses. Germline CDR1 and CDR2: MNHEY and SVGAGI. The trim removed 2 bases at V and 9 bases at J, leaving 3 bases unmatched. This CDR3 has 14 amino acids. In its sample, this clone was seen once. As yet, its antigen is unknown. Whole-study findings and limits: This crossreactivity analysis covered spike protein alone, no other viral proteins.

Repertoires were generated with immunoSEQ multiplex PCR, while TCRdb's copy carries only in-frame clones and drops some. Here the sample spans about 11,000 clones, 75% to 90% being singletons. The V call is TRBV6-5, the J call TRBJ2-1, with TRBD1 matching 11 bases. This TCR was sampled from an adult with COVID-19. Sample: naive CD4+ T cells from PBMCs. Subset denoted: naive CD4+ T cells isolated by negative enrichment. The CDR3: CASSYQDRGLEQFF. The CDR3 coding sequence is TGTGCCAGCAGTTACCAGGACAGGGGGCTTGAGCAGTTCTTC.